This T cell receptor (beta chain) was identified during a study of T-cell reconstitution after alpha-beta-depleted transplantation in children. General study results and limits: Where alpha-beta T cells came from about two months after transplant was reportedly several hundred expanded graft clones. After one year, T-cell counts and TCRbeta diversity mostly came from new T cells.

The CDR3 length is 15 residues. V shed 5 bases and J shed 2 bases, with 15 bases lying between them. Per the germline V gene, CDR1 is SGHTA and CDR2 is FQGNSA. This clonotype was recorded a few times. Its antigen remains unidentified. Unique molecular identifiers were incorporated during preparation of the TCRbeta library. TCRdb re-called the PCR reads through MiXCR, storing one row per CDR3 protein. The sample has 450,000 to 600,000 distinct CDR3 sequences; 10% to 15% are singletons. The rearrangement joins TRBV7-2 to TRBJ2-5; no clear D. This clonotype was sampled from a male patient under 18 who had a stem cell transplant for acute myeloid leukemia, so the T cells may come from the graft donor. Sequenced material: PBMCs, mostly from graft donor cells, taken 360 days after TCRalphabeta/CD19-depleted stem cell transplant. The CDR3 here is CASSTKRRSQETQYF. Written as DNA, the CDR3 is TGTGCCAGCAGCACAAAGAGGCGGTCACAAGAGACCCAGTACTTC.